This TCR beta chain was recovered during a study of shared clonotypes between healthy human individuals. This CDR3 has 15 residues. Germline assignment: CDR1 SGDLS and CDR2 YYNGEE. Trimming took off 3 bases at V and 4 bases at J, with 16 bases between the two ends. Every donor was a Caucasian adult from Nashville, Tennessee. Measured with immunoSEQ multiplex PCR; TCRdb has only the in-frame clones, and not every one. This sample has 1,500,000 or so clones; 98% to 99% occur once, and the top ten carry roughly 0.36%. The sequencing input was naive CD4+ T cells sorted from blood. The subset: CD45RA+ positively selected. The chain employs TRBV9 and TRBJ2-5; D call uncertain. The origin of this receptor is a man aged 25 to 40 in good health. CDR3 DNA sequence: TGTGCCAGCAGCGCCCGACAAGGACGGTCAGAGACCCAGTACTTC. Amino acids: CASSARQGRSETQYF.